The 21 T cell receptor beta chains listed next were all sequenced from one sample in a study of blood T cell repertoires in COVID-19. Generated by immunoSEQ multiplex PCR, the TCRdb table keeps only in-frame clones and is missing some. The data hold around 310,000 clones, with about 91% observed a single time. The sample comprised PBMCs or T cells enriched from blood (not recorded which). All receptors derive from a woman aged 40 to 50 who had recovered from COVID-19.

This clone has only a few counts. CDR3 nucleotides: TGTGCCAGCAGTTCCGGGACAGGGCTTAATTCACCCCTCCACTTT. Amino acids: CASSSGTGLNSPLHF. V is TRBV2 and J is TRBJ1-6, with TRBD1 matching over 9 bases. V was clipped by 5 bases and J by 6 bases; unmatched bases: 5. This CDR3 has 15 residues. Germline lookup yields CDR1 SNHLY and CDR2 FYNNEI.

This rearrangement joins TRBV7-9 to TRBJ2-5; TRBD2 aligns across 13 bases. V was clipped by 5 bases and J by 0 bases; unmatched bases: 6. CDR1 and CDR2 (germline): SEHNR, FQNEAQ (reference sequence). The length of the CDR3 is 17 residues. CDR3 nucleotides: TGTGCCAGCAGCCCGGGACTAGCGGGGTCGTACCAAGAGACCCAGTACTTC. The encoded protein is CASSPGLAGSYQETQYF.

This chain connects TRBV28 to TRBJ1-6; D is unclear. Germline CDR1 reads MDHEN; CDR2 reads SYDVKM. The CDR3 contains 11 residues. V gave up 5 bases and J gave up 9 bases, with 5 bases separating them. CDR3 nucleotide sequence: TGTGCCAGCAGTCGGGGTTCACCCCTCCACTTT. Translating it yields CASSRGSPLHF.

The chain joins TRBV13 to TRBJ2-7; D is perhaps TRBD1 (6 bases). The CDR3 is 15 amino acids. V lost 1 base and J lost 3, with 13 bases in between. From germline, CDR1 is PRHDT and CDR2 FYEKMQ (reference sequence). The CDR3: CASSLEQGQLYEQYF. CDR3 nucleotide sequence: TGTGCCAGCAGCTTAGAACAGGGCCAACTCTACGAGCAGTACTTC.

J is TRBJ2-7 and V is TRBV27; 9 positions match TRBD1. V lost 6 bases, J lost 4 bases, and 7 bases stayed unmatched. The CDR3 consists of 14 residues. Germline-derived CDR1 and CDR2 are MNHEY and SMNVEV (reference sequence). The CDR3 DNA is TGTGCCAGCAGATATGGGACAGGGCCTTACGAGCAGTACTTC. It codes for CASRYGTGPYEQYF.

CDR3 nucleotide sequence: TGTGCCAGCTCACCTCAGGGGTATCAGCCCCAGCATTTT. This codes for CASSPQGYQPQHF. This chain uses TRBV18 with TRBJ1-5; the D gene is possibly TRBD1 (6 bases). The V end was cut by 3 bases, the J end by 5 bases, with 8 bases between. Germline lookup yields CDR1 KGHSH and CDR2 LQKENI. The CDR3 sequence is 13 residues long. Combining the CDR3 with reference TRBV18 and TRBJ1-5 gives the whole variable domain NAGVMQNPRHLVRRRGQEARLRCSPMKGHSHVYWYRQLPEEGLKFMVYLQKENIIDESGMPKERFSAEFPKEGPSILRIQQVVRGDSAAYFCASSPQGYQPQHFGDGTRLSIL.

The rearrangement uses TRBV13 and TRBJ1-2; D might be TRBD1 (6 bases). Per germline, CDR1 PRHDT and CDR2 FYEKMQ (reference sequence). The CDR3 spans 15 residues. The germline V and J ends were trimmed by 5 bases and 6 bases, with 19 bases remaining between them. CDR3 amino acids: CASSVSYLGQHGYTF. The CDR3 coding sequence is TGTGCCAGCAGCGTAAGTTATTTAGGACAGCATGGCTACACCTTC. Full variable domain (outside the CDR3, taken from reference TRBV13 and TRBJ1-2): AAGVIQSPRHLIKEKRETATLKCYPIPRHDTVYWYQQGPGQDPQFLISFYEKMQSDKGSIPDRFSAQQFSDYHSELNMSSLELGDSALYFCASSVSYLGQHGYTFGSGTRLTVV.

The CDR3: CASVGGLAGGTGELFF. CDR3 nucleotide sequence: TGTGCCAGTGTAGGGGGACTAGCGGGAGGGACCGGGGAGCTGTTTTTT. The V call is TRBV19, the J call TRBJ2-2; 16 bases line up with TRBD2. With V trimmed by 8 bases and J by 5 bases, 5 bases remained unmatched. Germline V gives CDR1 LNHDA, CDR2 SQIVND (reference sequence). The CDR3 is 16 residues long.

This clone was seen only once. V is TRBV5-5 and J is TRBJ1-1, with 9 nucleotides matching TRBD1. The germline gives CDR1 SGHKS, CDR2 YYEKEE (reference sequence). With 0 bases clipped from V and 4 bases from J, the junction kept 4 bases outside the gene matches. The CDR3 is 15 amino acids. Here the CDR3 reads CASSLVGQGGTEAFF. The CDR3 nucleotides read TGTGCCAGCAGCTTGGTGGGACAGGGTGGCACTGAAGCTTTCTTT. The full variable domain, rest sourced from reference TRBV5-5 and TRBJ1-1, is DAGVTQSPTHLIKTRGQQVTLRCSPISGHKSVSWYQQVLGQGPQFIFQYYEKEERGRGNFPDRFSARQFPNYSSELNVNALLLGDSALYLCASSLVGQGGTEAFFGQGTRLTVV.

CDR3 residues: CASSLDGGSPSDTEAFF. In DNA form, the CDR3 reads TGTGCCAGCAGCTTGGACGGCGGGAGTCCATCGGACACTGAAGCTTTCTTT. This chain uses TRBV5-8 with TRBJ1-1; D is unclear. This CDR3 is 17 amino acids long. The germline gives CDR1 SGHTS, CDR2 YDEGEE. With 0 bases removed from V and 3 bases from J, the gap between germline ends came to 18 bases.

The V and J genes are TRBV27 and TRBJ1-1, with D unclear. V was trimmed by 6 bases and J by 0 bases, leaving 14 bases between them. The CDR3 extends over 15 amino acids. Germline V lookup: CDR1 MNHEY, CDR2 SMNVEV (reference sequence). The CDR3 region is CASSQPDYMNTEAFF. The CDR3 nucleotides read TGTGCCAGCAGCCAGCCGGACTACATGAACACTGAAGCTTTCTTT.

This clone has only one observation. V and J are TRBV12-3 or TRBV12-4 and TRBJ1-2; D might be TRBD1 (5 bases). CDR3 length: 11 residues. V was clipped by 8 bases and J by 10 bases, with 14 bases between them. The CDR3 protein is CASGYPGAYTF. In nucleotides, the CDR3 is TGTGCCAGCGGTTACCCTGGGGCCTACACCTTC.

The chain combines TRBV30 with TRBJ1-5, with TRBD1 matching over 8 bases. The CDR3 consists of 14 residues. With V trimmed by 2 bases and J by 7 bases, 7 bases remained unmatched. Germline CDR1 is GTSNPN and CDR2 is SVGIG (reference sequence). CDR3 nucleotides: TGTGCCTGGAGTAGAGACAGGGGAGACCAGCCCCAGCATTTT. This gives the protein CAWSRDRGDQPQHF.

For this clone: A read error may produce the germline difference seen at one junction end. This chain uses TRBV7-7 with TRBJ2-1, with 8 bases matching TRBD1. CDR3 length equals 13 residues. Germline CDR1 is SSHAT and CDR2 is FNYEAQ (reference sequence). The CDR3 here is CASSATGGNEQFF. CDR3 in DNA: TGTGCTAGCAGCGCAACAGGGGGCAATGAGCAGTTCTTC.

The J gene is TRBJ1-4, the V gene TRBV11-2; D is perhaps TRBD1 (6 bases). The CDR3 runs 15 residues. Germline V lookup: CDR1 SGHAT, CDR2 FQNNGV. V was trimmed by 1 base and J by 4 bases, leaving 10 bases between them. The CDR3 sequence is CASSLAGQYNEKLFF. The CDR3 DNA reads as TGTGCCAGCAGCTTAGCCGGACAGTATAATGAAAAACTGTTTTTT.

This sequence joins TRBV28 and TRBJ2-7; 8 positions match TRBD1. The germline V gene has CDR1 MDHEN and CDR2 SYDVKM. Trimming cost V 8 bases and J 4 bases; bases outside gene matches: 1. This CDR3 is 11 amino acids long. CDR3 protein: CASQGAYEQYF. CDR3 bases: TGTGCCAGCCAGGGGGCATACGAGCAGTACTTC.

The chain joins TRBV21-1 to TRBJ2-7; TRBD2 was called by the table and not checked on the DNA. TRBV21-1 is a known pseudogene. The CDR3 is 11 residues long. CDR3 in DNA: TGTGCCAGCAGCTGGCGGGGCGAGCAGTACTTC. Protein: CASSWRGEQYF.

The gene calls are TRBV7-2 and TRBJ2-5; TRBD2 might be the D (6 bases). Germline lookup yields CDR1 SGHTA and CDR2 FQGNSA. This CDR3 region has 13 residues. Trimming cost V 3 bases and J 5 bases, with 10 bases left between them. CDR3 protein: CASSFGTVETQYF. CDR3 coding DNA: TGTGCCAGCAGCTTCGGGACTGTTGAGACCCAGTACTTC. The whole variable domain, filled in from reference TRBV7-2 and TRBJ2-5, reads GAGVSQSPSNKVTEKGKDVELRCDPISGHTALYWYRQSLGQGLEFLIYFQGNSAPDKSGLPSDRFSAERTGGSVSTLTIQRTQQEDSAVYLCASSFGTVETQYFGPGTRLLVL.

The chain employs TRBV11-2 and TRBJ2-7; D perhaps matches TRBD2 (5 bases). This CDR3 comprises 14 residues. V shed 6 bases and J shed 4 bases, with 16 bases lying between them. CDR1 SGHAT and CDR2 FQNNGV come from the germline V gene. This CDR3 reads CASSSLEATYEQYF. The CDR3 DNA is TGTGCCAGCAGTTCCCTGGAGGCTACTTACGAGCAGTACTTC.

This chain links TRBV3-1 (or the pseudogene TRBV3-2) with TRBJ2-3; a possible D gene is TRBD1 (6 bases). The CDR3 spans 18 residues. The ends were cut back, 0 bases at V and 1 base at J, with 17 bases in the middle. CDR1 is LGHDT and CDR2 is YNNKEL in the germline V gene (reference sequence). CDR3: CASSQEPTTGSGTDTQYF. The CDR3 DNA follows: TGTGCCAGCAGCCAAGAGCCAACGACAGGCTCTGGCACAGATACGCAGTATTTT.

The chain couples TRBV9 to TRBJ2-1, with D possibly TRBD2 on 6 matching bases. The CDR3 length is 15 residues. V gave up 0 bases and J gave up 2 bases, with 9 bases separating them. Germline CDR1 SGDLS, CDR2 YYNGEE. In DNA, the CDR3 is TGTGCCAGCAGCGTAGACGTAGCGGCCTACAATGAGCAGTTCTTC. Protein: CASSVDVAAYNEQFF.